This record concerns one T cell receptor (beta chain) sequence. The data were produced by immunoSEQ multiplex PCR, yet TCRdb's version contains in-frame clones alone and is incomplete. Here the sample spans roughly 150,000 clones, approximately 84% being singletons. The source of the sample is a study of blood T cell repertoires in COVID-19. Trimming stripped 0 bases from V and 0 bases from J, with 12 bases between. Germline V gene data show CDR1 as SGHRS and CDR2 as YFSETQ. This CDR3 comprises 16 residues. The receptor's source is a woman aged 55-70 years with COVID-19, enrolled during active disease. This chain links TRBV5-1 with TRBJ1-2; tentatively, D is TRBD1 (5 bases). Sequencing used peripheral blood. The CDR3 protein is CASSLGGAVANYGYTF. The CDR3 DNA reads TGCGCCAGCAGCTTGGGCGGGGCGGTAGCTAACTATGGCTACACCTTC.